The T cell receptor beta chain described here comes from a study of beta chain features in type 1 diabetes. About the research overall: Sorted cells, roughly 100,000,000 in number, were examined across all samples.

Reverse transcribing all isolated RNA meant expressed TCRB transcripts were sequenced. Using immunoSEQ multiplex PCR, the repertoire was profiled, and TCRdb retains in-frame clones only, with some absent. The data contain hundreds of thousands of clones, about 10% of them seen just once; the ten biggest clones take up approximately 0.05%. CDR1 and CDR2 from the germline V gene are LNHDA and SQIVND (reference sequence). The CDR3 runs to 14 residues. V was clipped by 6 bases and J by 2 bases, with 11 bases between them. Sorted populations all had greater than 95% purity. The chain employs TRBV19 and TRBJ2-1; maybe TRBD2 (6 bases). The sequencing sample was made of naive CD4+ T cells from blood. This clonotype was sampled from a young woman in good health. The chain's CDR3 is CASRSRGTYNEQFF. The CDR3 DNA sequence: TGTGCCAGTAGATCACGGGGGACCTACAATGAGCAGTTCTTC.